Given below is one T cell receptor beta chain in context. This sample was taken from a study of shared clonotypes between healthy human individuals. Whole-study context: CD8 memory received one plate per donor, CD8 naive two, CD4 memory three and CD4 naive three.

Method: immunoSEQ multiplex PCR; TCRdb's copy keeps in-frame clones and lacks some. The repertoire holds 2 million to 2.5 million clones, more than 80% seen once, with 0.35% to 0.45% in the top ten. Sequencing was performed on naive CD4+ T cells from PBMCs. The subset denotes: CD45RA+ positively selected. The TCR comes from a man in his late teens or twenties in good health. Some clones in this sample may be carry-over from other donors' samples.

CDR3 region: CSVESPRDRYEQYF. In DNA, the CDR3 is TGCAGCGTTGAAAGTCCCCGGGACCGCTACGAGCAGTACTTC. The rearrangement uses TRBV29-1 and TRBJ2-7; perhaps D is TRBD1 or TRBD2 (5 bases each). Trimming took off 2 bases at V and 3 bases at J, with 14 bases between the two ends. From germline, CDR1 is SQVTM and CDR2 ANQGSEA. The CDR3 length is 14 residues.